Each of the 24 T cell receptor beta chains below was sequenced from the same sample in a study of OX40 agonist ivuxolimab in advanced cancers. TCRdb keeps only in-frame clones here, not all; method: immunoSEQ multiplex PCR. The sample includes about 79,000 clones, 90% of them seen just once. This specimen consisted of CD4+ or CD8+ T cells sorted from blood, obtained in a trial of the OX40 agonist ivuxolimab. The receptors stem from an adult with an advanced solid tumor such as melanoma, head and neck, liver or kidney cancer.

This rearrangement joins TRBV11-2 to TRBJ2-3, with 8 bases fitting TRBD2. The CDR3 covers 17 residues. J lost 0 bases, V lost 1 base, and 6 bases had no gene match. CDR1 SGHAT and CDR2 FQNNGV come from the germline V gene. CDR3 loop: CASSLGLAGSSTDTQYF. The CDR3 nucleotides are TGTGCCAGCAGCTTAGGGCTAGCGGGTTCTAGCACAGATACGCAGTATTTT. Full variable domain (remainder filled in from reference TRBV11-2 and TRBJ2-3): EAGVAQSPRYKIIEKRQSVAFWCNPISGHATLYWYQQILGQGPKLLIQFQNNGVVDDSQLPKDRFSAERLKGVDSTLKIQPAKLEDSAVYLCASSLGLAGSSTDTQYFGPGTRLTVL.

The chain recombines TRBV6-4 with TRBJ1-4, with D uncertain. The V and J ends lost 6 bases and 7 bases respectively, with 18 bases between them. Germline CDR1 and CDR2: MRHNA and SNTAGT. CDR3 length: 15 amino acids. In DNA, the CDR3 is TGTGCCAGCAGCCCTGACGCGAGTGTGGGTGAAAAACTGTTTTTT. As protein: CASSPDASVGEKLFF.

The CDR3 DNA reads TGTGCCAGCAGTTTAGGGGGTTTGACCTACAATGAGCAGTTCTTC. Residues: CASSLGGLTYNEQFF. The gene calls are TRBV28 and TRBJ2-1; D is possibly TRBD1 or TRBD2 (5 bases each). With 2 bases removed from V and 2 bases from J, the gap between germline ends came to 10 bases. This CDR3 contains 15 residues. Germline V lookup: CDR1 MDHEN, CDR2 SYDVKM.

The CDR3 reads CASSRLGFQETQYF. CDR3 bases: TGTGCCAGCAGCCGTCTAGGCTTCCAAGAGACCCAGTACTTC. V is TRBV7-9 and J is TRBJ2-5; D call uncertain. The length of the CDR3 is 14 residues. Per the germline V gene, CDR1 is SEHNR and CDR2 is FQNEAQ (reference sequence). V shed 5 bases and J shed 1 base, with 11 bases lying between them.

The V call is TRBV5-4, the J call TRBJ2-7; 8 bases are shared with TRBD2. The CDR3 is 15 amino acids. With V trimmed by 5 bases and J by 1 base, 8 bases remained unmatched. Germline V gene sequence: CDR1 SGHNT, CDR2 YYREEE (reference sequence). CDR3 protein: CASSSRGGLSYEQYF. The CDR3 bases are TGTGCCAGCAGTTCACGGGGGGGCCTATCCTACGAGCAGTACTTC.

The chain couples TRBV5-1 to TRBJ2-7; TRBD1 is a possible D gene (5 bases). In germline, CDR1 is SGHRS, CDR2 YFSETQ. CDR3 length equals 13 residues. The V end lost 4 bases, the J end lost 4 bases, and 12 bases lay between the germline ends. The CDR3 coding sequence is TGCGCCAGCAGCGGCTTCAGGGATTACGAGCAGTACTTC. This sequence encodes CASSGFRDYEQYF.

The CDR3 loop reads CAWSSGGYEQYF. In nucleotides, the CDR3 is TGTGCCTGGAGCTCGGGGGGCTACGAGCAGTACTTC. The V call is TRBV30, the J call TRBJ2-7, with 7 positions matching TRBD2. The CDR3 runs to 12 residues. V shed 3 bases and J 3 bases; nucleotides not matched to a gene: 2. CDR1 GTSNPN and CDR2 SVGIG come from the germline V gene (reference sequence).

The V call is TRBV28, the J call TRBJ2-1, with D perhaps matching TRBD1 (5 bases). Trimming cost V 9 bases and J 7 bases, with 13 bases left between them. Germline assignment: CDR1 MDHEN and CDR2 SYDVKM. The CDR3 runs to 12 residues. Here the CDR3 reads CASSGLGNEQFF. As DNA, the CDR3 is TGTGCCAGTTCAGGGCTGGGGAATGAGCAGTTCTTC.

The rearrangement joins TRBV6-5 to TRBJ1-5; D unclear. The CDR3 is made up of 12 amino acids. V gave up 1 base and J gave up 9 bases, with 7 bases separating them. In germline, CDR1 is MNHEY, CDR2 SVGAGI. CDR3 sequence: CASSYFMGPQHF. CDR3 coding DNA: TGTGCCAGCAGTTACTTTATGGGGCCCCAGCATTTT.

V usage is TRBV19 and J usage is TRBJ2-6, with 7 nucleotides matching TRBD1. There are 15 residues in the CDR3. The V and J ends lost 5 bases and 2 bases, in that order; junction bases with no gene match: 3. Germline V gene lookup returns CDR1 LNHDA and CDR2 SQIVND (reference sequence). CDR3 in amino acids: CASSDDRAGANVLTF. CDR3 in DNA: TGTGCCAGTAGTGACGACAGGGCTGGGGCCAACGTCCTGACTTTC.

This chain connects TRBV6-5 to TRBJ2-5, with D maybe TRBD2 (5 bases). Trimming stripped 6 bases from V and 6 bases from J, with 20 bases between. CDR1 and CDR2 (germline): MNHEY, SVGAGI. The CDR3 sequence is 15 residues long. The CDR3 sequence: CASSRDGGVRQTQYF. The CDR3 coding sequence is TGTGCCAGCAGCCGAGACGGAGGTGTTCGCCAGACCCAGTACTTC.

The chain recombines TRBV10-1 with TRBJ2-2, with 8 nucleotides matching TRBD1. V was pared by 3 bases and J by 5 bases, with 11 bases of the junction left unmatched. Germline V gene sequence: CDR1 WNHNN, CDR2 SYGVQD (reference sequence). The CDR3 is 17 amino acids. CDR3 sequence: CASSEGVRTGNTGELFF. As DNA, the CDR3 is TGCGCCAGCAGTGAAGGTGTTCGGACAGGGAATACCGGGGAGCTGTTTTTT.

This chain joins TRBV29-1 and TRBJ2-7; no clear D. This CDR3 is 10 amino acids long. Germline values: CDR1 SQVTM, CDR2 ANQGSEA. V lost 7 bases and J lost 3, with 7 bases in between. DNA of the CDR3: TGCAGCGCCGGCGACTACGAGCAGTACTTC. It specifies CSAGDYEQYF.

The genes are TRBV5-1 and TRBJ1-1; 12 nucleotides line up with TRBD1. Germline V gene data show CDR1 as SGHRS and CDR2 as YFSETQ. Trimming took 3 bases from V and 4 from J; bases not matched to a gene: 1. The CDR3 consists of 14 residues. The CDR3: CASSWGQGATEAFF. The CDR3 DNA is TGCGCCAGCAGCTGGGGACAGGGGGCCACTGAAGCTTTCTTT.

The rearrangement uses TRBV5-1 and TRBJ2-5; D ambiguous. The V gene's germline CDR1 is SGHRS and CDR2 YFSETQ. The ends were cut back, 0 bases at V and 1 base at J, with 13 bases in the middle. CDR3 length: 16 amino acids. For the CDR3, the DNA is TGCGCCAGCAGCTTGGACCCGGGTCAGTCCCAAGAGACCCAGTACTTC. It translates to CASSLDPGQSQETQYF.

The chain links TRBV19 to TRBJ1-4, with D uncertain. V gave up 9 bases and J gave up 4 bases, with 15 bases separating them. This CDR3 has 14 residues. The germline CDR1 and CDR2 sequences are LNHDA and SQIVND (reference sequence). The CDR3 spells CARCQGKNNEKLFF. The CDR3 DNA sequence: TGTGCCAGATGTCAAGGAAAAAATAATGAAAAACTGTTTTTT. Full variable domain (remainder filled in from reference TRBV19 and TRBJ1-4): DGGITQSPKYLFRKEGQNVTLSCEQNLNHDAMYWYRQDPGQGLRLIYYSQIVNDFQKGDIAEGYSVSREKKESFPLTVTSAQKNPTAFYLCARCQGKNNEKLFFGSGTQLSVL.

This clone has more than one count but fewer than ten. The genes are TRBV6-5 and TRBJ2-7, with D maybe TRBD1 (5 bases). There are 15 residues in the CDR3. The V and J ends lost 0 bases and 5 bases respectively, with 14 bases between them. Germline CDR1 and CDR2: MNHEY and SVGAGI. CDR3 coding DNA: TGTGCCAGCAGTTACTCGGGCAGGACAACCAACGAGCAGTACTTC. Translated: CASSYSGRTTNEQYF.

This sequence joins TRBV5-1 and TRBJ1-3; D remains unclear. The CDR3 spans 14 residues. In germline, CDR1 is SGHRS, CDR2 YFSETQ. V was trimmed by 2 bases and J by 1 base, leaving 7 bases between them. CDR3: CASSLRESGNTIYF. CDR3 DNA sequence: TGCGCCAGCAGCTTAAGGGAGTCTGGAAACACCATATATTTT. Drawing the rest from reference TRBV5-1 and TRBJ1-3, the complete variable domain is KAGVTQTPRYLIKTRGQQVTLSCSPISGHRSVSWYQQTPGQGLQFLFEYFSETQRNKGNFPGRFSGRQFSNSRSEMNVSTLELGDSALYLCASSLRESGNTIYFGEGSWLTVV.

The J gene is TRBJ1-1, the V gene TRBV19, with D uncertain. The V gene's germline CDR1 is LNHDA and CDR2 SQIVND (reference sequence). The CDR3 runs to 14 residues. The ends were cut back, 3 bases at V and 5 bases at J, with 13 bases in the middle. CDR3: CASSIGPGGTEAFF. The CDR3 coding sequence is TGTGCCAGTAGTATTGGACCCGGAGGGACTGAAGCTTTCTTT. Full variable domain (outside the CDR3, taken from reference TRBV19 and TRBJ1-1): DGGITQSPKYLFRKEGQNVTLSCEQNLNHDAMYWYRQDPGQGLRLIYYSQIVNDFQKGDIAEGYSVSREKKESFPLTVTSAQKNPTAFYLCASSIGPGGTEAFFGQGTRLTVV.

The CDR3 region has the DNA TGTGCCAGCAGTTTATCGATCGACTCGACAGGTGGGGGAGAGACCCAGTACTTC. Residues: CASSLSIDSTGGGETQYF. The genes are TRBV27 and TRBJ2-5, with a weak D call TRBD1 (6 bases). Per the germline V gene, CDR1 is MNHEY and CDR2 is SMNVEV (reference sequence). This CDR3 spans 18 amino acids. V was cut by 0 bases and J by 4 bases, with 21 bases left in between.

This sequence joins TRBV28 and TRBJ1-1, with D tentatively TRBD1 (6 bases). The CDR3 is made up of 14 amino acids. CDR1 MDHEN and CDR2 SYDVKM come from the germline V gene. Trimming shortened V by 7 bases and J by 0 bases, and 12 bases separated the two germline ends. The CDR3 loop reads CASNTGGLNTEAFF. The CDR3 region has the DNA TGTGCCAGCAATACGGGGGGCTTGAACACTGAAGCTTTCTTT.

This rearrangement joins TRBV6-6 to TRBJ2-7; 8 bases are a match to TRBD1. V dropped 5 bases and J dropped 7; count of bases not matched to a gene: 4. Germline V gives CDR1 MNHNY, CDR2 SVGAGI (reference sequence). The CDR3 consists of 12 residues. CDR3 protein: CASSPRQGEQYF. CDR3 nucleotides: TGTGCCAGCAGTCCCAGACAGGGGGAGCAGTACTTC.

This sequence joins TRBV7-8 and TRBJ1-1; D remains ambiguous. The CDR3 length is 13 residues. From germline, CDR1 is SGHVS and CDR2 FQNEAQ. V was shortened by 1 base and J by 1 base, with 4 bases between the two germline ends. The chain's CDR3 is CASSLVENTEAFF. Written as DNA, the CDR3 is TGTGCCAGCAGCTTAGTCGAGAACACTGAAGCTTTCTTT.

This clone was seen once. CDR3 sequence (DNA): TGTGCCAGTAGCGCCAGGACAGGGCAGGAAAAACTGTTTTTT. It is translated as CASSARTGQEKLFF. The V and J genes are TRBV2 and TRBJ1-4; 8 nucleotides line up with TRBD1. Germline V gives CDR1 SNHLY, CDR2 FYNNEI. V shed 9 bases and J 8 bases; nucleotides not matched to a gene: 11. There are 14 residues in the CDR3.